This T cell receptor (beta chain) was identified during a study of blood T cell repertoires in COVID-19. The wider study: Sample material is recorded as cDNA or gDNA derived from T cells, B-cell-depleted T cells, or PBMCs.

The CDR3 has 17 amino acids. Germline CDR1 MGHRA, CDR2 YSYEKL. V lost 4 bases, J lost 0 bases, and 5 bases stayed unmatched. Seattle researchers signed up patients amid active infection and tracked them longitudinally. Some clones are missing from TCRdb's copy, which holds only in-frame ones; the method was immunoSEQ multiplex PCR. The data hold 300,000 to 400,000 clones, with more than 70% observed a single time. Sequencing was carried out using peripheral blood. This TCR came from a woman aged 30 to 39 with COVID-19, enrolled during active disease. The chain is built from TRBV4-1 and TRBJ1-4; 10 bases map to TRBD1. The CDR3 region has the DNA TGCGCCAGCAGCCCGGGACAGGGGAGAGCAACTAATGAAAAACTGTTTTTT. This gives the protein CASSPGQGRATNEKLFF.